Following are 14 T cell receptor beta chains from one sample sequenced in a study of T cell responses to AZD1222 COVID-19 vaccine. Profiled with immunoSEQ multiplex PCR; TCRdb holds only in-frame clones, not every one. The sample has 200,000 or so clones, approximately 90% seen once. The sample here was peripheral blood, taken on day 0 of AZD1222 vaccination. These receptor sequences come from an adult in good health.

This clone has a single count. This sequence joins TRBV6-5 and TRBJ2-3; D is perhaps TRBD2 (5 bases). Trimming removed 7 bases at V and 0 bases at J, with 8 bases between. This CDR3 is built from 13 residues. Germline V lookup: CDR1 MNHEY, CDR2 SVGAGI. CDR3 nucleotide sequence: TGTGCCAGCACCAGGACTAGCACAGATACGCAGTATTTT. It is translated as CASTRTSTDTQYF.

The gene calls are TRBV11-3 and TRBJ2-2; 9 nucleotides match TRBD2. The germline V gene has CDR1 SGHNT and CDR2 YENEEA. V gave up 5 bases and J gave up 2 bases; unmatched junction bases: 6. This CDR3 region has 16 residues. The CDR3 reads CASSPRLAVNTGELFF. CDR3 coding DNA: TGTGCCAGCAGCCCGCGACTAGCGGTTAACACCGGGGAGCTGTTTTTT.

The V and J genes are TRBV6-5 and TRBJ1-2; 7 bases fit TRBD1. Germline assignment: CDR1 MNHEY and CDR2 SVGAGI. The junction had 10 bases not matched to a gene; V was cut back by 4 bases and J by 8 bases. CDR3 size: 14 residues. CDR3 loop: CASSSKTGTSGYTF. In nucleotides, the CDR3 is TGTGCCAGCAGTTCCAAGACAGGGACAAGCGGCTACACCTTC.

This clone was seen a handful of times. The rearrangement links TRBV7-2 to TRBJ1-1, with TRBD1 matching over 7 bases. Trimming took 1 base from V and 8 from J; bases not matched to a gene: 7. Per the germline V gene, CDR1 is SGHTA and CDR2 is FQGNSA. The CDR3 spans 14 residues. CDR3 residues: CASSLEAQGVEAFF. Here the CDR3 DNA reads TGTGCCAGCAGCTTAGAAGCGCAGGGGGTGGAAGCTTTCTTT. Full variable domain (outside the CDR3, taken from reference TRBV7-2 and TRBJ1-1): GAGVSQSPSNKVTEKGKDVELRCDPISGHTALYWYRQSLGQGLEFLIYFQGNSAPDKSGLPSDRFSAERTGGSVSTLTIQRTQQEDSAVYLCASSLEAQGVEAFFGQGTRLTVV.

The CDR3: CASSPSYYEQYF. The CDR3 region has the DNA TGTGCCAGCAGCCCAAGTTACTACGAGCAGTACTTC. The V gene is TRBV7-2, the J gene TRBJ2-7; D gene ambiguous. Germline loops: CDR1 SGHTA, CDR2 FQGNSA. The CDR3 totals 12 residues. Between the trimmed V and J ends, which lost 5 bases and 3 bases, there was a span of 8 bases.

The chain carries TRBV12-3 or TRBV12-4 and TRBJ2-1; D perhaps matches TRBD2 (5 bases). Trimming pared 3 bases from V and 9 bases from J, leaving 9 bases between. The CDR3 has 12 residues. CDR3 region: CASSFRSGEQFF. For the CDR3, the DNA is TGTGCCAGCAGTTTTCGAAGCGGTGAGCAGTTCTTC.

The chain has TRBV9 and TRBJ2-1, with TRBD2 matching over 8 bases. The V gene's germline CDR1 is SGDLS and CDR2 YYNGEE. CDR3 size: 15 residues. Losses at the gene ends were 0 bases for V and 5 bases for J; bases not matched to a gene: 4. The CDR3 sequence is CASSVGGTSHNEQFF. The CDR3 DNA sequence: TGTGCCAGCAGCGTAGGGGGGACTAGTCACAATGAGCAGTTCTTC.

The CDR3 reads CASSYFAGQGAGGYTF. The CDR3 DNA is TGTGCCAGCAGTTATTTCGCGGGACAGGGGGCAGGTGGCTACACCTTC. The genes are TRBV6-5 and TRBJ1-2; TRBD1 aligns across 12 bases. Germline V gene sequence: CDR1 MNHEY, CDR2 SVGAGI. The CDR3 sequence is 16 residues long. V trimming: 3 bases; J trimming: 7 bases; junction bases outside the gene matches: 9.

Here the CDR3 reads CASSQTPAGRTDTQYF. The CDR3 DNA reads as TGTGCCAGCAGCCAGACGCCAGCGGGACGGACAGATACGCAGTATTTT. The chain is built from TRBV3-1 (or the pseudogene TRBV3-2) and TRBJ2-3; 7 bases match TRBD2. Per the germline V gene, CDR1 is LGHDT and CDR2 is YNNKEL (reference sequence). CDR3 size: 16 residues. Trimming took 3 bases from V and 3 from J; bases not matched to a gene: 9.

This clone was found once. This chain uses TRBV2 with TRBJ2-1; 7 nucleotides agree with TRBD2. Germline loops: CDR1 SNHLY, CDR2 FYNNEI. The junction had 12 bases not matched to a gene; V was cut back by 7 bases and J by 0 bases. CDR3 length equals 17 residues. The CDR3: CASIGTTPHRSYNEQFF. The CDR3 DNA is TGTGCCAGCATCGGGACTACCCCACATCGCTCCTACAATGAGCAGTTCTTC.

The V gene is TRBV15, the J gene TRBJ2-7; a weak D match, TRBD2 (5 bases). V was cut by 5 bases and J by 3 bases, with 29 bases left in between. The CDR3 loop spans 19 amino acids. Germline loops: CDR1 LNHNV, CDR2 YYDKDF (reference sequence). CDR3 sequence reads: CATSSKSWLRPRGGYEQYF. Here the CDR3 DNA reads TGTGCCACCAGCTCAAAGAGTTGGTTGAGGCCACGGGGTGGCTACGAGCAGTACTTC. The variable domain in full, with the rest retrieved from reference TRBV15 and TRBJ2-7, is DAMVIQNPRYQVTQFGKPVTLSCSQTLNHNVMYWYQQKSSQAPKLLFHYYDKDFNNEADTPDNFQSRRPNTSFCFLDIRSPGLGDTAMYLCATSSKSWLRPRGGYEQYFGPGTRLTVT.

This rearrangement joins TRBV19 to TRBJ2-4; D possibly uses TRBD1 or TRBD2 (5 bases each). V was shortened by 1 base and J by 3 bases, with 10 bases between the two germline ends. CDR3 length: 15 amino acids. Germline V gene data show CDR1 as LNHDA and CDR2 as SQIVND (reference sequence). The CDR3, as DNA: TGTGCCAGTAGTATAGGAGAGGGGATCAAAAACATTCAGTACTTC. The encoded protein is CASSIGEGIKNIQYF.

A note on this clone: The sample carries other DNA sequences with the same CDR3. This chain connects TRBV6-1 to TRBJ1-5, with D tentatively TRBD1 (6 bases). The V end was cut by 0 bases, the J end by 0 bases, with 6 bases between. Germline values: CDR1 MNHNS, CDR2 SASEGT. This CDR3 has 15 amino acids. CDR3 residues: CASSEAGASNQPQHF. DNA for the CDR3: TGTGCCAGCAGTGAAGCGGGGGCTAGCAATCAGCCCCAGCATTTT.

V and J are TRBV3-1 (or the pseudogene TRBV3-2) and TRBJ1-1; D gene ambiguous. CDR3 length: 15 amino acids. Germline V gene lookup returns CDR1 LGHDT and CDR2 YNNKEL (reference sequence). The ends were cut back, 0 bases at V and 3 bases at J, with 11 bases in the middle. DNA of the CDR3: TGTGCCAGCAGCCAAGATGGGCATACCGACACTGAAGCTTTCTTT. Its translation: CASSQDGHTDTEAFF.